Below are 5 T cell receptor beta chains sequenced from a single sample in a study of early T cells in non-severe SARS-CoV-2 infection. In TCRdb, the 5' RACE reads were re-called with MiXCR into one record per CDR3 protein. The table shows about 72,000 distinct CDR3 sequences, with 10% occurring only once. The sequenced sample was whole blood, obtained at baseline. Source of these receptors: an adult who was a healthcare worker with PCR-confirmed SARS-CoV-2 infection or an uninfected control (not recorded which).

There are many counts of this clonotype. V is TRBV10-3 and J is TRBJ2-7; D perhaps matches TRBD1 (6 bases). Trimming pared 10 bases from V and 0 bases from J, leaving 13 bases between. Germline CDR1 ENHRY, CDR2 SYGVKD. The length of the CDR3 is 13 residues. The CDR3 here is CANMDSPSYEQYF. CDR3 coding DNA: TGTGCCAACATGGACAGTCCCTCCTACGAGCAGTACTTC.

This rearrangement joins TRBV11-3 to TRBJ1-6, with 10 bases lining up with TRBD1. Germline V gene data show CDR1 as SGHNT and CDR2 as YENEEA. With 4 bases clipped from V and 8 bases from J, the junction kept 5 bases outside the gene matches. CDR3 length equals 15 residues. Here the CDR3 DNA reads TGTGCCAGCAGCTACACCGGGACAGGGGATTCACCCCTCCACTTT. As protein: CASSYTGTGDSPLHF.

The chain links TRBV14 to TRBJ2-1; 10 bases are shared with TRBD1. The CDR3 length is 14 residues. Looked up from germline, CDR1 is SGHDN and CDR2 is FVKESK. V shed 4 bases and J 9 bases; nucleotides not matched to a gene: 6. The chain's CDR3 is CASSLPGQGPEQFF. As DNA, the CDR3 is TGTGCCAGCAGCCTCCCGGGACAGGGGCCTGAGCAGTTCTTC. The whole variable domain, filled in from reference TRBV14 and TRBJ2-1, reads EAGVTQFPSHSVIEKGQTVTLRCDPISGHDNLYWYRRVMGKEIKFLLHFVKESKQDESGMPNNRFLAERTGGTYSTLKVQPAELEDSGVYFCASSLPGQGPEQFFGPGTRLTVL.

The V and J genes are TRBV6-2 or TRBV6-3 and TRBJ2-4; the D gene is possibly TRBD2 (5 bases). The length of the CDR3 is 16 residues. In germline, CDR1 is MNHEY, CDR2 SVGEGT. V was trimmed by 5 bases and J by 1 base, leaving 15 bases between them. The CDR3 DNA follows: TGTGCCAGCAGTCAATGGGTGACTAAGGCCAAAAACATTCAGTACTTC. It is translated as CASSQWVTKAKNIQYF.

This chain uses TRBV19 with TRBJ2-1, with 12 bases aligning to TRBD1. Germline-derived CDR1 and CDR2 are LNHDA and SQIVND (reference sequence). CDR3 length: 15 amino acids. After removal of 3 bases from V and 8 bases from J, the junction contained 5 bases not matched to a gene. CDR3 sequence (DNA): TGTGCCAGTAGTATCGGGGACAGGGGGCTCTATGAGCAGTTCTTC. It yields the protein CASSIGDRGLYEQFF. The full variable domain, rest sourced from reference TRBV19 and TRBJ2-1, is DGGITQSPKYLFRKEGQNVTLSCEQNLNHDAMYWYRQDPGQGLRLIYYSQIVNDFQKGDIAEGYSVSREKKESFPLTVTSAQKNPTAFYLCASSIGDRGLYEQFFGPGTRLTVL.